The TCR beta chain described here comes from a study of early T cells in non-severe SARS-CoV-2 infection. This clonotype was counted between two and nine times. Germline CDR1 and CDR2: MNHNS and SASEGT. With V trimmed by 1 base and J by 7 bases, 5 bases remained unmatched. This CDR3 is 14 amino acids long. TCRdb redid the calling of the 5' RACE reads with MiXCR, one entry per CDR3 protein. This sample has about 70,000 distinct CDR3 sequences; 10% to 12% occur once, and the top ten carry 4.7%. This chain joins TRBV6-1 and TRBJ2-7; 9 positions match TRBD1. The receptor comes from an adult who was a healthcare worker with PCR-confirmed SARS-CoV-2 infection or an uninfected control (not recorded which). The sequenced sample consisted of whole blood. Written as DNA, the CDR3 is TGTGCCAGCAGTGAAGGGGACAGGGCAGGAGAGCAGTACTTC. The encoded protein is CASSEGDRAGEQYF.